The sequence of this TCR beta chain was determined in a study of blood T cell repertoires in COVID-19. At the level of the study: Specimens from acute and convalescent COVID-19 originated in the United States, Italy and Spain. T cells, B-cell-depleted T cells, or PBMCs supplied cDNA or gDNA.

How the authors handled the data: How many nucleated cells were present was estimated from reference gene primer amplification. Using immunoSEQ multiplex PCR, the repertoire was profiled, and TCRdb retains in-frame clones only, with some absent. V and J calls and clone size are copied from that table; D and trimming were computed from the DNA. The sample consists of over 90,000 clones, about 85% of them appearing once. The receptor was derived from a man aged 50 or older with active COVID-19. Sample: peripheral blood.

The CDR3 region is CASGPTPDITSTEAFF. The CDR3 region has the DNA TGTGCTAGTGGTCCGACCCCGGACATTACGAGCACTGAAGCTTTCTTT. The J gene is TRBJ1-1, the V gene TRBV12-5, with D maybe TRBD1 (5 bases). Trimming removed 5 bases from V and 4 bases from J, with 20 bases in between. The germline V gene encodes CDR1 LGHNT and CDR2 FRNRAP. The CDR3 totals 16 residues.